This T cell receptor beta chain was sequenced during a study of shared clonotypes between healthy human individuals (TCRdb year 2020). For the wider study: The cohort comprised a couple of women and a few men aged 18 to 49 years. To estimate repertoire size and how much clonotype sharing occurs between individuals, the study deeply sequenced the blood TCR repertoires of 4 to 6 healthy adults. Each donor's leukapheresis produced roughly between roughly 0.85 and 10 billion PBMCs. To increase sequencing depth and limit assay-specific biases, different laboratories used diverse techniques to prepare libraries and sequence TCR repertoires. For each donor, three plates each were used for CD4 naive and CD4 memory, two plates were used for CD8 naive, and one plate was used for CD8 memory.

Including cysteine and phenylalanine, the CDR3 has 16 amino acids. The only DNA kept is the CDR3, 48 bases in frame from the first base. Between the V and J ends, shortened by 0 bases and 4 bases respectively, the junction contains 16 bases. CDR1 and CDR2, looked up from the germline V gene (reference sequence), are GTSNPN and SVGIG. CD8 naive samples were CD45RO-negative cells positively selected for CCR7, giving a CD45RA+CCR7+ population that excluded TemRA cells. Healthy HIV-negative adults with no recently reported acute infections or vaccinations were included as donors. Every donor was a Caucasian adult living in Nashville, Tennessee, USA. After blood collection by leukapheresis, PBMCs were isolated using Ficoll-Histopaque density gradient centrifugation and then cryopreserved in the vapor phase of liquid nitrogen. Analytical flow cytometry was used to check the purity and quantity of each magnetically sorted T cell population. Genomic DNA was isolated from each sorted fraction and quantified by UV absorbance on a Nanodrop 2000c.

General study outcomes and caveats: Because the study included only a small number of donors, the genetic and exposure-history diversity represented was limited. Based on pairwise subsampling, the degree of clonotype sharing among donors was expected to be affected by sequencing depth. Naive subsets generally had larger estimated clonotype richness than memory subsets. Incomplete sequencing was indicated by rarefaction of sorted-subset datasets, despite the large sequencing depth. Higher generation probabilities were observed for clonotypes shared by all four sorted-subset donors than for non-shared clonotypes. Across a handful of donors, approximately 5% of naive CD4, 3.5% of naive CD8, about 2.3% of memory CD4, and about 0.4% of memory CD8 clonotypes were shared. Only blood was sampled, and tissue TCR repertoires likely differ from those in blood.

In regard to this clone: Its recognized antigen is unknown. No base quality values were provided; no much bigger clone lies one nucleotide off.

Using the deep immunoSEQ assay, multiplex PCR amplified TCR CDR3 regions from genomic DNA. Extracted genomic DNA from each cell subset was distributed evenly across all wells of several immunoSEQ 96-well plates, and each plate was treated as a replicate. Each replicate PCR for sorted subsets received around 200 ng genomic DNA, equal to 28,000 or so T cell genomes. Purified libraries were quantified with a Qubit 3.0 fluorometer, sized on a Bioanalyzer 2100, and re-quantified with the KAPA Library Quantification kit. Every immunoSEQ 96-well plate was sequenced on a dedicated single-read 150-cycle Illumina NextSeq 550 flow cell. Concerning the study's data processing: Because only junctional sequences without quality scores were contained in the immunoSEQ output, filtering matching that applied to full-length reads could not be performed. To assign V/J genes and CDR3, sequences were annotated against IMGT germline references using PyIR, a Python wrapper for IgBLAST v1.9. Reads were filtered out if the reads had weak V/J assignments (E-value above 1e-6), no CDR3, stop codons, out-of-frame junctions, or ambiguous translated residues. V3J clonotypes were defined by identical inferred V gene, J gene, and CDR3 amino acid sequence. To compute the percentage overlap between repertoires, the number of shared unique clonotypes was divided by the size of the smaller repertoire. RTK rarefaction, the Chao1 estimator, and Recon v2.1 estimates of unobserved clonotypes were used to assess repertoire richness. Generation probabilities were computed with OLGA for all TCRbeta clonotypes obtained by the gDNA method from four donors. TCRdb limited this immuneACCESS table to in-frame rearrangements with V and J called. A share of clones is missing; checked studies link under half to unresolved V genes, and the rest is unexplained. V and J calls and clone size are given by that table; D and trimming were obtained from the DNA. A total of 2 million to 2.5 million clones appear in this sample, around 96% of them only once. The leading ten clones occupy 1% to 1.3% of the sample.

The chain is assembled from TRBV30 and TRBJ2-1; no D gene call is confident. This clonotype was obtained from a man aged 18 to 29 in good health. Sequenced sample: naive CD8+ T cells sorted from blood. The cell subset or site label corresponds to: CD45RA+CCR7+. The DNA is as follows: TGTGCCTGGAGTGTTTCTTCCCGACTTGTTTACAATGAGCAGTTCTTC. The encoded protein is CAWSVSSRLVYNEQFF.